This T cell receptor (beta chain) came from a study of radiation and T cells in renal cell carcinoma. Time point described: blood 2 weeks post-SBRT. Treatment denoted: 15 Gy SBRT to primary tumor, nephrectomy 4 weeks later. CDR1 and CDR2 (germline): MNHEY, SMNVEV (reference sequence). The CDR3 sequence is 15 residues long. V trimming: 0 bases; J trimming: 7 bases; junction bases outside the gene matches: 7. Sequencing was performed with immunoSEQ multiplex PCR; in TCRdb, only in-frame clones are kept and a portion is missing. The data contain 120,000 or so clones, about four fifths of them singletons.

Sequences were derived from blood, sampled from a patient whose treatment included radiotherapy and nephrectomy. The chain is built from TRBV27 and TRBJ2-5; 8 nucleotides agree with TRBD2. This clonotype was sampled from a man aged 45-65 years with renal cell carcinoma. The chain's CDR3 is CASSLSISGEGTQYF. The CDR3 nucleotides are TGTGCCAGCAGTTTATCTATTAGCGGGGAGGGGACCCAGTACTTC.